One and the same sample provided the 14 T cell receptor beta chains below, sequenced in a study of blood T cell repertoires in COVID-19. TCRdb's copy holds only in-frame clones and misses some; the assay was immunoSEQ multiplex PCR. Found here are about 150,000 clones, 80% to 90% of them singletons; the top ten hold roughly 15%. What was sequenced was peripheral blood. The receptors were gathered from a woman aged 40 to 50 with acute or convalescent COVID-19.

V gene TRBV19 combines with J gene TRBJ1-5, with D possibly TRBD1 on 6 matching bases. V lost 3 bases, J lost 2 bases, and 11 bases lay in between. The CDR3 length is 15 residues. CDR1 and CDR2 (germline): LNHDA, SQIVND (reference sequence). CDR3 DNA sequence: TGTGCCAGTAGTATTTCGGGGGGCGGCAATCAGCCCCAGCATTTT. The encoded protein is CASSISGGGNQPQHF.

The rearrangement links TRBV30 to TRBJ1-6, with 7 positions matching TRBD1. J was trimmed by 7 bases and V by 1 base; bases with no gene match: 4. Looked up from germline, CDR1 is GTSNPN and CDR2 is SVGIG (reference sequence). The CDR3 runs 14 residues. The CDR3 here is CAWSEGQLNSPLHF. The DNA of the CDR3 is TGTGCCTGGAGTGAGGGACAGCTAAATTCACCCCTCCACTTT.

This chain links TRBV12-3 or TRBV12-4 with TRBJ2-3; no clear D. CDR3 length: 11 amino acids. V was shortened by 4 bases and J by 6 bases, with 5 bases between the two germline ends. This CDR3 reads CASSSSDTQYF. CDR3 sequence (DNA): TGTGCCAGCAGTTCCTCTGATACGCAGTATTTT.

This chain links TRBV5-1 with TRBJ2-7; 10 bases are a match to TRBD1. Germline loops: CDR1 SGHRS, CDR2 YFSETQ. This CDR3 has 14 residues. J was trimmed by 1 base and V by 4 bases; bases with no gene match: 2. CDR3 region: CASSVDRGSYEQYF. The CDR3 DNA follows: TGCGCCAGCAGCGTGGACAGGGGGTCCTACGAGCAGTACTTC.

V gene TRBV27 combines with J gene TRBJ1-5; maybe TRBD1 (5 bases). Germline V gene data show CDR1 as MNHEY and CDR2 as SMNVEV (reference sequence). V was cut by 7 bases and J by 6 bases, with 13 bases left in between. The length of the CDR3 is 13 residues. The CDR3: CASTSRVGQPQHF. DNA for the CDR3: TGTGCCAGCACATCCAGGGTAGGTCAGCCCCAGCATTTT.

The genes are TRBV7-8 and TRBJ1-6; D remains unclear. CDR1 is SGHVS, CDR2 FQNEAQ, per germline. Trimming removed 1 base at V and 0 bases at J, with 10 bases between. The CDR3 is 17 residues long. The CDR3 DNA reads TGTGCCAGCAGCTTAGTGCTCGATAGCTCCTATAATTCACCCCTCCACTTT. Translating it yields CASSLVLDSSYNSPLHF.

The rearrangement uses TRBV4-1 and TRBJ2-7; D unresolved. V shed 1 base and J shed 0 bases, with 7 bases lying between them. Germline-derived CDR1 and CDR2 are MGHRA and YSYEKL. There are 14 residues in the CDR3. The CDR3 coding sequence is TGCGCCAGCAGCCAAGTGGGCAGCTCCTACGAGCAGTACTTC. Its protein is CASSQVGSSYEQYF.

This chain joins TRBV30 and TRBJ1-1, with a weak D call TRBD1 (5 bases). The CDR3 covers 14 residues. Per germline, CDR1 GTSNPN and CDR2 SVGIG (reference sequence). Trimming removed 3 bases at V and 0 bases at J, with 11 bases between. The CDR3 sequence: CAWRGGPLNTEAFF. The CDR3 DNA sequence: TGTGCCTGGAGGGGGGGACCCCTGAACACTGAAGCTTTCTTT.

This clone has only one observation. This chain's CDR3 is CASSVGGDTQYF. In nucleotides, the CDR3 is TGTGCCAGCAGCGTGGGAGGGGATACGCAGTATTTT. This sequence joins TRBV25-1 and TRBJ2-3, with 7 nucleotides matching TRBD2. Trimming cost V 6 bases and J 6 bases; bases outside gene matches: 3. CDR1 is MGHDK and CDR2 is SYGVNS in the germline V gene. The CDR3 spans 12 residues.

J is TRBJ2-2 and V is TRBV5-1; TRBD1 matches at 8 bases. The germline V gene encodes CDR1 SGHRS and CDR2 YFSETQ. The CDR3 contains 16 residues. V lost 0 bases, J lost 1 base, and 2 bases stayed unmatched. The CDR3 DNA sequence: TGCGCCAGCAGCTTGGGACAGGGGCTGAACACCGGGGAGCTGTTTTTT. Its translation: CASSLGQGLNTGELFF.

This chain joins TRBV7-3 and TRBJ2-3; D unclear. Trimming took 0 bases from V and 2 from J, leaving 9 bases between them. The CDR3 has 15 residues. CDR1 is SGHTA, CDR2 FQGTGA, per germline. The DNA for the CDR3 is TGTGCCAGCAGCTTAACGGGCTACCACACAGATACGCAGTATTTT. Its protein product is CASSLTGYHTDTQYF. Using reference TRBV7-3 and TRBJ2-3 for the parts outside the CDR3, the full variable domain is GAGVSQTPSNKVTEKGKYVELRCDPISGHTALYWYRQSLGQGPEFLIYFQGTGAADDSGLPNDRFFAVRPEGSVSTLKIQRTERGDSAVYLCASSLTGYHTDTQYFGPGTRLTVL.

This chain joins TRBV29-1 and TRBJ2-7; 8 nucleotides match TRBD1. The CDR3 is 14 amino acids. The trim removed 2 bases at V and 3 bases at J, leaving 6 bases unmatched. Germline CDR1 SQVTM, CDR2 ANQGSEA. CDR3 loop: CSVEIGQGFYEQYF. The CDR3 DNA sequence: TGCAGCGTTGAAATAGGACAGGGATTCTACGAGCAGTACTTC.

This chain links TRBV27 with TRBJ2-1, with 10 bases lining up with TRBD2. The CDR3 is 15 residues long. CDR1 MNHEY and CDR2 SMNVEV come from the germline V gene (reference sequence). V lost 5 bases, J lost 5 bases, and 6 bases stayed unmatched. The CDR3 reads CASSHGTSVNNEQFF. The CDR3 DNA sequence: TGTGCCAGCAGTCACGGGACTAGCGTGAACAATGAGCAGTTCTTC.

This clone was recorded once. The rearrangement links TRBV1 to TRBJ1-2; TRBD1 reflects the table's D call only, with no check against the DNA. TRBV1 is described as a pseudogene. The CDR3 consists of 15 residues. Here the CDR3 reads CTSSLTGQGNYGYTF. The DNA for the CDR3 is TGCACCAGCAGCCTAACGGGACAGGGGAACTATGGCTACACCTTC.